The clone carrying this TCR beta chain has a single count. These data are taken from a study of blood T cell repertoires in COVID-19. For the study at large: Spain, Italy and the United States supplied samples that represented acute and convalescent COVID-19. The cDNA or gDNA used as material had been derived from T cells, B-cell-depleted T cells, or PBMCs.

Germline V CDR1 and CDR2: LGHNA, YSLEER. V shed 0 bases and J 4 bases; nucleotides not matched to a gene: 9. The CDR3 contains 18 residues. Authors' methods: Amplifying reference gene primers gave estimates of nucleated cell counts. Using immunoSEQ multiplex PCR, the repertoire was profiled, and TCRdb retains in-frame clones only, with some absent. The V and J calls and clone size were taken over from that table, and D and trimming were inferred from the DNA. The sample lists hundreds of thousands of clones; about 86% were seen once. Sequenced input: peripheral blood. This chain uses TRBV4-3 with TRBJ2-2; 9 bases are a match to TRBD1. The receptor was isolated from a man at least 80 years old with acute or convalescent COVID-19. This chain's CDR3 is CASSQDLRDRASTGELFF. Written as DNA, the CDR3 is TGCGCCAGCAGCCAAGATCTCCGGGACAGGGCTAGCACCGGGGAGCTGTTTTTT.